The entry below gives a single TCR beta chain sequence along with its context. V lost 1 base and J lost 4; bases outside the gene matches: 4. The CDR3 totals 15 residues. Germline V lookup: CDR1 SQVTM, CDR2 ANQGSEA. The data were produced by immunoSEQ multiplex PCR, yet TCRdb's version contains in-frame clones alone and is incomplete. The sample includes approximately 190,000 clones, 80% to 90% of them seen just once. This sample was taken from a study of blood T cell repertoires in COVID-19. Material for sequencing was peripheral blood. The rearrangement uses TRBV29-1 and TRBJ2-1, with 10 bases identical to TRBD1. The clonotype originates from a human donor in a cohort sampled during active COVID-19. The CDR3 coding sequence is TGCAGCGTTGAAGCCGACAGGGGGCTATACAATGAGCAGTTCTTC. It translates to CSVEADRGLYNEQFF.